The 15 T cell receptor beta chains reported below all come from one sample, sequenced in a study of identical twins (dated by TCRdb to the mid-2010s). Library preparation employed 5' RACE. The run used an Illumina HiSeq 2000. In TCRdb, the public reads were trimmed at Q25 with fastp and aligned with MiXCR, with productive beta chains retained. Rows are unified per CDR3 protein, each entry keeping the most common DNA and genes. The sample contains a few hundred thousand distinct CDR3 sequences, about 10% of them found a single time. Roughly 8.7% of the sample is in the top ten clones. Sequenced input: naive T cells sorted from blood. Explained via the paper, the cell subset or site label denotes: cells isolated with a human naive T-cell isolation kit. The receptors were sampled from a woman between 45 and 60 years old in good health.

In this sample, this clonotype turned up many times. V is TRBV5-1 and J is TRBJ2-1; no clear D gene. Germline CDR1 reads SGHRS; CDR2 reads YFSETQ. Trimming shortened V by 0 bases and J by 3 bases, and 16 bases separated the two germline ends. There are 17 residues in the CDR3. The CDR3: CASSLDVGYSDYNEQFF. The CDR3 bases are TGCGCCAGCAGCTTGGATGTGGGGTACAGCGACTACAATGAGCAGTTCTTC.

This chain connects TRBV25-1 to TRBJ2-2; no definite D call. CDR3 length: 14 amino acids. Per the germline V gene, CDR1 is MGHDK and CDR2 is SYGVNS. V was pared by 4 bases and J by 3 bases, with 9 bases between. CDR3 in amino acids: CASSVVSHTGELFF. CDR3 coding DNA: TGTGCCAGCAGTGTTGTGAGTCACACCGGGGAGCTGTTTTTT.

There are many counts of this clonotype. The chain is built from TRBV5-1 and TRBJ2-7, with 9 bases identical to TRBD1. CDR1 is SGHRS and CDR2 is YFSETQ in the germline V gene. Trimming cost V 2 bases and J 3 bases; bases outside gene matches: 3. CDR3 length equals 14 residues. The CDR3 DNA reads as TGCGCCAGCAGCTTTCGACAGGGGGTCTACGAGCAGTACTTC. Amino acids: CASSFRQGVYEQYF.

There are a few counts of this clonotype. This CDR3 is CASSWGLRGIETQYF. CDR3 nucleotide sequence: TGTGCCAGCAGTTGGGGACTCCGGGGAATAGAGACCCAGTACTTC. The chain carries TRBV12-3 or TRBV12-4 and TRBJ2-5; D might be TRBD2 (6 bases). The CDR3 sequence is 15 residues long. Trimming left V 4 bases short and J 4 bases short, with 16 bases between.

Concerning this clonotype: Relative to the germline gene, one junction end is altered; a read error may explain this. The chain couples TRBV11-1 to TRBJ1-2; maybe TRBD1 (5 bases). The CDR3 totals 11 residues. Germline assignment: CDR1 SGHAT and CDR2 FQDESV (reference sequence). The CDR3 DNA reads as TGTGCCAGCAGCAGGGGCTATGGCTACCCCTTC. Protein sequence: CASSRGYGYPF.

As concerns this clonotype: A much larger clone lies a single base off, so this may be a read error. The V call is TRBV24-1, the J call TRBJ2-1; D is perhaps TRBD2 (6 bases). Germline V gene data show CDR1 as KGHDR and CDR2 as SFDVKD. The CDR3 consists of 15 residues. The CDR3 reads CATGDRDSAYNDQFF. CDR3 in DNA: TGTGCCACCGGGGACCGGGACTCTGCCTACAATGACCAGTTCTTC.

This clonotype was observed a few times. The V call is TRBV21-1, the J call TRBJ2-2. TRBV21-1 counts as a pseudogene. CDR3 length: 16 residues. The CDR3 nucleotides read TGTGCCAGCGCTACGTGGGAACCTCTGAACACCGGGGAGCTGTTTTTT. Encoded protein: CASATWEPLNTGELFF.

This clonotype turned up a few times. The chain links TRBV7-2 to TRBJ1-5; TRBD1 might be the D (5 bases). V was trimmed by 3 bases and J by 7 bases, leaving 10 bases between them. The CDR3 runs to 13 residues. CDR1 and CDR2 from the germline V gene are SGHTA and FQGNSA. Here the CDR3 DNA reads TGTGCCAGCAGCTTCGTGGGGGGGCAGCCCCAGCATTTT. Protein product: CASSFVGGQPQHF. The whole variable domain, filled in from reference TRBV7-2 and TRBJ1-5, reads GAGVSQSPSNKVTEKGKDVELRCDPISGHTALYWYRQSLGQGLEFLIYFQGNSAPDKSGLPSDRFSAERTGGSVSTLTIQRTQQEDSAVYLCASSFVGGQPQHFGDGTRLSIL.

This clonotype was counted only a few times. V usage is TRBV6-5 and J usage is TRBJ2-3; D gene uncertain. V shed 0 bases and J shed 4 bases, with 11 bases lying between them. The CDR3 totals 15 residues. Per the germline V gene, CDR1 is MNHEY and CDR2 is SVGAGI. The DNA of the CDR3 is TGTGCCAGCAGTTACTCGAATACGGGTCCAGATACGCAGTATTTT. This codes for CASSYSNTGPDTQYF.

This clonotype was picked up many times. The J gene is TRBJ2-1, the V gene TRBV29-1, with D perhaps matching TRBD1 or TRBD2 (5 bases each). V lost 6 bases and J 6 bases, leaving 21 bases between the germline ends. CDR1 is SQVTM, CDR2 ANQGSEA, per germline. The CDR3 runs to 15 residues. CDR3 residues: CSVIPGPQGSNEQFF. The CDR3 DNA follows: TGCAGCGTGATCCCGGGACCCCAAGGGTCCAATGAGCAGTTCTTC.

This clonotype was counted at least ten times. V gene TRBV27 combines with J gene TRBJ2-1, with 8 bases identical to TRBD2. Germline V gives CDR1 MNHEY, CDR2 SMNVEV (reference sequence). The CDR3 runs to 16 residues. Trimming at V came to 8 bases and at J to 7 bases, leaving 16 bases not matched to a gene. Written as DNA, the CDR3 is TGTGCCAGCGCCCGAGTAAGCGGGAGCGTCGGGAATGAGCAGTTCTTC. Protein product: CASARVSGSVGNEQFF.

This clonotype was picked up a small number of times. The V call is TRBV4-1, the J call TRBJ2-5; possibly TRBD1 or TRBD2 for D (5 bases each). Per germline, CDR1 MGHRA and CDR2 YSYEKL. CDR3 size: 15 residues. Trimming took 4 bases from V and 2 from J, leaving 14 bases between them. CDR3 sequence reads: CASSPLWGKQETQYF. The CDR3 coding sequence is TGCGCCAGCAGCCCCTTGTGGGGGAAACAAGAGACCCAGTACTTC.

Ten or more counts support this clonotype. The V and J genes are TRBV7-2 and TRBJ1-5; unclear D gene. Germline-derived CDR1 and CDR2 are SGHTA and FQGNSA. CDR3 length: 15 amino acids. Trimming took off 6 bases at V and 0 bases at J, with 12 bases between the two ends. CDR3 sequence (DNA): TGTGCCAGCAGGATCAGTGGAGATAGCAATCAGCCCCAGCATTTT. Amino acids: CASRISGDSNQPQHF.

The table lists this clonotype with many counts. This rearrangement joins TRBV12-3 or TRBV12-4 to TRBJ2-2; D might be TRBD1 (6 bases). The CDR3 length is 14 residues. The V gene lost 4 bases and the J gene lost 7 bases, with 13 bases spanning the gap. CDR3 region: CASSSHRADGELFF. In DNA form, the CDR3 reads TGTGCCAGCAGTTCACACAGGGCCGACGGGGAGCTGTTTTTT.

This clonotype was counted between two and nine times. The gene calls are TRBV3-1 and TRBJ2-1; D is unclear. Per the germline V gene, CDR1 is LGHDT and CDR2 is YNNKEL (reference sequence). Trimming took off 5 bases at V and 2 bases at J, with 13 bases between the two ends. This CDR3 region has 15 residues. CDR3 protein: CASSVQPPTYNEQFF. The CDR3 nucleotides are TGTGCCAGCAGCGTTCAGCCACCCACCTACAATGAGCAGTTCTTC.